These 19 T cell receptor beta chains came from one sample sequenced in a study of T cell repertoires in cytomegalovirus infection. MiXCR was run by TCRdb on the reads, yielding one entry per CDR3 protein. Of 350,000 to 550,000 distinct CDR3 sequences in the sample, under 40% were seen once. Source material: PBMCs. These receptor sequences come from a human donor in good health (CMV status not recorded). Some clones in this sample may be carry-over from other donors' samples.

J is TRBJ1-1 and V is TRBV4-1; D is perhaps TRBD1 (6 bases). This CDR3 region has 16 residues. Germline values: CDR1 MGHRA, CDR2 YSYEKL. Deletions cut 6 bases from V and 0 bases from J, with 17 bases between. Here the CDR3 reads CASRGGVGTMNTEAFF. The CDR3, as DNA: TGCGCCAGCAGGGGAGGGGTAGGGACAATGAACACTGAAGCTTTCTTT.

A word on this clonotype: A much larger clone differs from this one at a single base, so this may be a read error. CDR3 DNA sequence: TGTGCCAGCAGCTTTCGGGGGGAGGAGCAGTTATTC. Translated: CASSFRGEEQLF. V and J are TRBV7-2 and TRBJ2-1; TRBD2 agrees at 7 bases. CDR3 length equals 12 residues. Germline V lookup: CDR1 SGHTA, CDR2 FQGNSA.

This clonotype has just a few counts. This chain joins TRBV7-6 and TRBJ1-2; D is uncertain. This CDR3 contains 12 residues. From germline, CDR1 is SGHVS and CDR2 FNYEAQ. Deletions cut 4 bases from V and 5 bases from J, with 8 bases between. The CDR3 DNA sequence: TGTGCCAGCAGCTCGTGGTGGTATGGCTACACCTTC. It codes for CASSSWWYGYTF.

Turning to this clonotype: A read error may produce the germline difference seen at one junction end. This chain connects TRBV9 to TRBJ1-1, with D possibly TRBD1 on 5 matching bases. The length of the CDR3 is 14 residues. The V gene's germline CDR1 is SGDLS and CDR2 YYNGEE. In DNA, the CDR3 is TGTTCCAGCAGCGTAGATGGGGGTGACACTGAAGCTTTCTTT. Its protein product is CSSSVDGGDTEAFF.

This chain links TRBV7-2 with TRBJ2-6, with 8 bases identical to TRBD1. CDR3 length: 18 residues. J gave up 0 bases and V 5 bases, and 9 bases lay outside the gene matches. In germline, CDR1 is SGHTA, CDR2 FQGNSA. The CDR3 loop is CASSRWTGLTSGANVLTF. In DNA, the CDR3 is TGTGCCAGCAGCCGTTGGACAGGGTTGACCTCTGGGGCCAACGTCCTGACTTTC.

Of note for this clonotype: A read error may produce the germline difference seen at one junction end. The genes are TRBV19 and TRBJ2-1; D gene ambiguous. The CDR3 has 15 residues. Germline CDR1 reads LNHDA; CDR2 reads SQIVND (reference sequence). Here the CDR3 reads CARSTLAADDNEQFF. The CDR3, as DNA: TGTGCCAGAAGTACCCTGGCCGCCGACGACAATGAGCAGTTCTTC.

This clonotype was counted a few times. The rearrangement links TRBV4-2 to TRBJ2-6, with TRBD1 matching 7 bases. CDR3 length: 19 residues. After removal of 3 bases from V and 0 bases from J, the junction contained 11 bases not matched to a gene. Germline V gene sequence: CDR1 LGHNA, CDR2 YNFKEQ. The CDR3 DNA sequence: TGTGCCAGCAGCCAGTCAGGGGACAGTTCCCTCTCTGGGGCCAACGTCCTGACTTTC. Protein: CASSQSGDSSLSGANVLTF.

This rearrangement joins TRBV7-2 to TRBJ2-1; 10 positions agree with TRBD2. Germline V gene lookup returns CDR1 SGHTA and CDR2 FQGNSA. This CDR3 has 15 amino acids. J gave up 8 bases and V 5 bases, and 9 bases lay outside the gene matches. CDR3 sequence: CASSTRLAGRDEQFF. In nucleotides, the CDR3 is TGTGCCAGCAGCACCAGACTAGCGGGTAGGGATGAGCAGTTCTTC.

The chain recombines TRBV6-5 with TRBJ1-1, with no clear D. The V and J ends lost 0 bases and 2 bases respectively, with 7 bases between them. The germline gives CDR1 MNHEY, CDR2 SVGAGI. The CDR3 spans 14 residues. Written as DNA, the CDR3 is TGTGCCAGCAGTTACTCGGAGAGAAACACTGAAGCTTTCTTT. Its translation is CASSYSERNTEAFF.

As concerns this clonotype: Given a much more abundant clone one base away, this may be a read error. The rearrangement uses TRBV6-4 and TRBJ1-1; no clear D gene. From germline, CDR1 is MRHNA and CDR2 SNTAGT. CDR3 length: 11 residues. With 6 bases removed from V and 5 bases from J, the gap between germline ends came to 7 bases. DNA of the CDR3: TGTGCCAGCAGGGAGAGGACTGAAGCTTTCTTT. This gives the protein CASRERTEAFF.

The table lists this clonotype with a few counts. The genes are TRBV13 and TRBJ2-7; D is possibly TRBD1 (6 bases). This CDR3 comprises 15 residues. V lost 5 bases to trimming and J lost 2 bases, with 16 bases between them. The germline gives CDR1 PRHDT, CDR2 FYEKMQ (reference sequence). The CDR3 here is CASSPVGRGTYEQYF. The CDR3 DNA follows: TGTGCCAGCAGCCCCGTCGGCAGGGGTACCTACGAGCAGTACTTC. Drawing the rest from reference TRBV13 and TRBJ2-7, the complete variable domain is AAGVIQSPRHLIKEKRETATLKCYPIPRHDTVYWYQQGPGQDPQFLISFYEKMQSDKGSIPDRFSAQQFSDYHSELNMSSLELGDSALYFCASSPVGRGTYEQYFGPGTRLTVT.

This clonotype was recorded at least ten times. CDR3 DNA: TGCGCCAGCAGCCAAGGGTATTTACTGAATAAGCAGCCCCAGCATTTT. It encodes CASSQGYLLNKQPQHF. The rearrangement links TRBV4-3 to TRBJ1-5; the D is unclear. Trimming took off 1 base at V and 7 bases at J, with 17 bases between the two ends. Germline CDR1 is LGHNA and CDR2 is YSLEER. The CDR3 has 16 amino acids.

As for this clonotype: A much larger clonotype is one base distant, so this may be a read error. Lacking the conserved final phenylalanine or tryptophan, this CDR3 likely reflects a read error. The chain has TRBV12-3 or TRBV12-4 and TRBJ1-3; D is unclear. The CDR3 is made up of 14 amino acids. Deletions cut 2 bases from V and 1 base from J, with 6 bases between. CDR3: CASSLLGSGNTIYL. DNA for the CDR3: TGTGCCAGCAGTTTATTGGGTTCTGGAAACACCATATATTTA.

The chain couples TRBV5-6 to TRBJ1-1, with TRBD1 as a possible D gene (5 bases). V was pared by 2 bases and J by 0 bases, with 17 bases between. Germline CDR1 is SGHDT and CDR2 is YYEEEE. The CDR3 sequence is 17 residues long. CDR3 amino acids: CASSFLGRGAMNTEAFF. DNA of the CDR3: TGTGCCAGCAGCTTTTTGGGGAGGGGAGCCATGAACACTGAAGCTTTCTTT.

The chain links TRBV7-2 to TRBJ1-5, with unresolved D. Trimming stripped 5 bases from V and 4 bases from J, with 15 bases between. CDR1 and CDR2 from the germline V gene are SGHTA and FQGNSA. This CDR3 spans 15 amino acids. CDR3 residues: CASSPVVGLNQPQHF. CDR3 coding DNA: TGTGCCAGCAGCCCGGTCGTGGGCCTGAATCAGCCCCAGCATTTT.

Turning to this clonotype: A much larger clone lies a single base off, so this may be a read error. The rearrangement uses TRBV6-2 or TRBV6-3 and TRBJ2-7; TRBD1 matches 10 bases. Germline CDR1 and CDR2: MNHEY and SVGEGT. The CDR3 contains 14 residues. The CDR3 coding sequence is TGTGTCAGCAGTTACGGCGGGACAGGGGCCGAGCAGTACTTC. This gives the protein CVSSYGGTGAEQYF.

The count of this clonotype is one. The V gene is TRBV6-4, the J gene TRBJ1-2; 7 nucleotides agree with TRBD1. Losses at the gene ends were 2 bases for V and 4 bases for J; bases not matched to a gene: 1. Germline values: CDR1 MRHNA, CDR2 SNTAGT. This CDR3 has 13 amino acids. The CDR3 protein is CASSDRDSYGYTF. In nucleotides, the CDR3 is TGTGCCAGCAGTGACCGGGACAGCTATGGCTACACCTTC.

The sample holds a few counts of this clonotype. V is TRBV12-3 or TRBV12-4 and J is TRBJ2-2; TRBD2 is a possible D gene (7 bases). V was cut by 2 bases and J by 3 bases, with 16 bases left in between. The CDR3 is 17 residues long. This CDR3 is CASSLIGGAYHTGELFF. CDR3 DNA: TGTGCCAGCAGTTTAATAGGGGGGGCTTATCACACCGGGGAGCTGTTTTTT.

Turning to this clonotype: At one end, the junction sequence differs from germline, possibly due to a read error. The CDR3 DNA reads as TGTGCCAGCAGTGCCCAGGTTAGCTCCTACAATGAGCAGTTATTC. This gives the protein CASSAQVSSYNEQLF. The chain has TRBV6-1 and TRBJ2-1; D remains unclear. Germline CDR1 and CDR2: MNHNS and SASEGT. The length of the CDR3 is 15 residues.